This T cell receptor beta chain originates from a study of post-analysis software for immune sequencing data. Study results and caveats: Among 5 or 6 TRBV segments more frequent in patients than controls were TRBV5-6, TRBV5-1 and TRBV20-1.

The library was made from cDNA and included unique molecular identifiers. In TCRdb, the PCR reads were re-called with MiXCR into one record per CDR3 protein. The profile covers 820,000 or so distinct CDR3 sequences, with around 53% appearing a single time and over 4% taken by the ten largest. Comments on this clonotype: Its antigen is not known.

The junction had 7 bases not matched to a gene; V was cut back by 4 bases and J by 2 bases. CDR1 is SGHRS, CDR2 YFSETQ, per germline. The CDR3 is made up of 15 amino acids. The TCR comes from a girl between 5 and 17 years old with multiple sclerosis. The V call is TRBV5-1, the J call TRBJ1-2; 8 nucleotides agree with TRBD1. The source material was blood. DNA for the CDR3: TGCGCCAGCAGCGAACGGACAGGGCGGAACTATGGCTACACCTTC. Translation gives CASSERTGRNYGYTF.